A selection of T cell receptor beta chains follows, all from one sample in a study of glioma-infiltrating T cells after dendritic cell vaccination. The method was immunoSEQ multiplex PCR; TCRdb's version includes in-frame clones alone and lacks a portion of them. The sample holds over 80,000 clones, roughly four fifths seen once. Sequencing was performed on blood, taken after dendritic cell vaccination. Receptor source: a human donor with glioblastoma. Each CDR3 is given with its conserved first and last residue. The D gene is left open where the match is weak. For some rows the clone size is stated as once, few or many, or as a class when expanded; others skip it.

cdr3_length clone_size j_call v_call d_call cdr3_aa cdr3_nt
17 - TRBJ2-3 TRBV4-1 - CASSQDWATRATDTQYF TGCGCCAGCAGCCAAGATTGGGCGACCCGAGCCACAGATACGCAGTATTTT
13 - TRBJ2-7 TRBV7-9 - CASSPSHRDEQYF TGTGCCAGCAGCCCCTCCCACAGGGACGAGCAGTACTTC
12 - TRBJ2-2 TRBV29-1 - CSVVPSTGELFF TGCAGCGTTGTGCCCAGCACCGGGGAGCTGTTTTTT
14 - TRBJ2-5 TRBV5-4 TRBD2 CASSGSGRGETQYF TGTGCCAGCAGCGGTAGCGGGAGGGGAGAGACCCAGTACTTC
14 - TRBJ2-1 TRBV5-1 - CASSLDRVGNEQFF TGCGCCAGCAGCTTGGACAGGGTGGGCAATGAGCAGTTCTTC
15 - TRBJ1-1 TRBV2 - CASSRRGGTNTEAFF TGTGCCAGCAGCCGAAGGGGGGGGACCAACACTGAAGCTTTCTTT
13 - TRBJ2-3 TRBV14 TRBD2 CASSQVLAGTQYF TGTGCCAGCAGCCAAGTGCTAGCGGGTACGCAGTATTTT
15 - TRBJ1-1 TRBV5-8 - CASSYPGLVNTEAFF TGTGCCAGCAGCTATCCAGGACTTGTGAACACTGAAGCTTTCTTT
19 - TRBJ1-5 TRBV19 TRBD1 CASSRGSGTGGFGGQPQHF TGTGCCAGTAGTCGGGGTTCCGGGACAGGGGGATTTGGAGGTCAGCCCCAGCATTTT
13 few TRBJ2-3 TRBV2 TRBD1 CARGTENTDTQYF TGTGCCCGAGGGACAGAGAACACAGATACGCAGTATTTT
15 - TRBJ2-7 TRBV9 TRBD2 CASSVDGTSFYEQYF TGTGCCAGCAGCGTAGACGGGACTAGCTTCTACGAGCAGTACTTC
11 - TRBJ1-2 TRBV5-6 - CASSPGSGYTF TGTGCCAGCAGCCCTGGTAGTGGCTACACCTTC
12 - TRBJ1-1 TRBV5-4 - CASSLGSTEAFF TGTGCCAGCAGCTTGGGTTCAACTGAAGCTTTCTTT
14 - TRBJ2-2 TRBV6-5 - CASSHHISPGELFF TGTGCCAGCAGTCACCACATCTCCCCCGGGGAGCTGTTTTTT
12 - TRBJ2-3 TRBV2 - CASRRDTDTQYF TGTGCCAGCAGGAGGGACACAGATACGCAGTATTTT
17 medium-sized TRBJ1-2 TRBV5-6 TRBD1 CASRSARTGTYNYGYTF TGTGCCAGCAGATCCGCCCGGACAGGGACCTATAACTATGGCTACACCTTC
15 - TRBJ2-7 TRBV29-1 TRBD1 CSVAISGTGGGEQYF TGCAGCGTTGCAATTTCCGGGACAGGGGGCGGCGAGCAGTACTTC